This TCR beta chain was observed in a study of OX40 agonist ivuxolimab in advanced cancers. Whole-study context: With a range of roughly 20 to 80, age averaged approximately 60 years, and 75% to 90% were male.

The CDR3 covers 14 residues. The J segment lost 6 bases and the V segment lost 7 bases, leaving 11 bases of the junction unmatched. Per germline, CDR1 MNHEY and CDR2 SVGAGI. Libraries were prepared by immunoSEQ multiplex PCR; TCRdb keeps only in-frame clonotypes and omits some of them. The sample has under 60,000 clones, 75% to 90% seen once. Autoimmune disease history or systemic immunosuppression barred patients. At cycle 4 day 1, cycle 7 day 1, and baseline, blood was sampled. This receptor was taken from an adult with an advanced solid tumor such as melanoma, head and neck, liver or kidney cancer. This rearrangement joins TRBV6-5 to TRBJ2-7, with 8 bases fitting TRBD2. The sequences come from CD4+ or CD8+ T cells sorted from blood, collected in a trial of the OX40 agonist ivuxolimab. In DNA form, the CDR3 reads TGTGCCAGCACCCCGGGGGGGCTTGCCGGCGAGCAGTACTTC. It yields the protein CASTPGGLAGEQYF.